Given below is one T cell receptor beta chain in context. The trim removed 4 bases at V and 2 bases at J, leaving 8 bases unmatched. Germline CDR1 is MNHEY and CDR2 is SMNVEV (reference sequence). The CDR3 length is 16 residues. The entry originates in a study of blood T cell repertoires in COVID-19. The overall study: From T cells, B-cell-depleted T cells, or PBMCs came the material, which was cDNA or gDNA.

As handled by the study authors: Using reference gene primer amplification, nucleated cell counts were estimated. Repertoires were generated with immunoSEQ multiplex PCR, while TCRdb's copy carries only in-frame clones and drops some. The V and J calls and clone size come from that table; D and trimming were worked out from the DNA. The table has hundreds of thousands of clones, approximately 83% seen once; the top ten hold roughly 3.8%. This TCR derives from a woman between 40 and 55 years old with acute COVID-19. This rearrangement joins TRBV27 to TRBJ2-1, with 7 bases lining up with TRBD1. Material for sequencing was PBMCs or T cells enriched from blood (not recorded which). In nucleotides, the CDR3 is TGTGCCAGCAGTTCCCCGGGACAGCCACCCTACAATGAGCAGTTCTTC. Amino acid sequence: CASSSPGQPPYNEQFF.